A selection of T cell receptor beta chains follows, all from one sample in a study of CD8+ T cells in alopecia areata. Profiled with immunoSEQ multiplex PCR; TCRdb holds only in-frame clones, not every one. The data show more than 200,000 clones, with approximately 65% seen just once and roughly 1.2% held by the top ten. The sequences come from CD4+ T cells sorted from blood, collected at week 44, from a patient treated with tofacitinib. The receptors originated from a human donor with alopecia areata. CDR3s include the opening cysteine and the closing phenylalanine or tryptophan. The D gene is left open where the match is weak. Some rows mark clone size as missing; the rest say once, few, many or name a class of expanded clone.

abundance: .
j_gene: TRBJ2-3
d_gene: .
v_gene: TRBV7-6
CDR3nt: TGTGCCAGCAGCCTTCGAACAGTGAGCACAGATACGCAGTATTTT
CDR3aa: CASSLRTVSTDTQYF

abundance: .
j_gene: TRBJ2-3
d_gene: TRBD1
v_gene: TRBV5-1
CDR3nt: TGCGCCAGCAGATGGGACAGGGCATCAGATACGCAGTATTTT
CDR3aa: CASRWDRASDTQYF

abundance: .
j_gene: TRBJ1-2
d_gene: .
v_gene: TRBV4-1
CDR3nt: TGCGCCAGCAGCCAAGACCAAGGCTGGAGCTATGGCTACACCTTC
CDR3aa: CASSQDQGWSYGYTF

abundance: .
j_gene: TRBJ2-6
d_gene: .
v_gene: TRBV7-3
CDR3nt: TGTGCCAGCAGCTTAGACAGCTCTGGGGCCAACGTCCTGACTTTC
CDR3aa: CASSLDSSGANVLTF

abundance: .
j_gene: TRBJ2-4
d_gene: .
v_gene: TRBV29-1
CDR3nt: TGCAGCGGACTCTTCGGGAGAATCCAGTACTTC
CDR3aa: CSGLFGRIQYF

abundance: .
j_gene: TRBJ2-7
d_gene: TRBD1
v_gene: TRBV23-1
CDR3nt: TGCGCCAGCAGTCGTCGGACAGGTTACTACGAGCAGTACTTC
CDR3aa: CASSRRTGYYEQYF

abundance: few
j_gene: TRBJ2-5
d_gene: TRBD1
v_gene: TRBV29-1
CDR3nt: TGCAGCGTTAGTGACAGGGGACGGTCGCTGGAGACCCAGTACTTC
CDR3aa: CSVSDRGRSLETQYF

abundance: .
j_gene: TRBJ2-6
d_gene: .
v_gene: TRBV4-3
CDR3nt: TGCGCCAGCAGCCAAGTCGAGGACCTTAAAAAGCGTCTCTCTGGGGCCAACGTCCTGACTTTC
CDR3aa: CASSQVEDLKKRLSGANVLTF

abundance: .
j_gene: TRBJ1-4
d_gene: .
v_gene: TRBV27
CDR3nt: TGTGCCAGCAGTTCCACGGGAAAAGGCCTGCCCACCCCTAATGAAAAACTGTTTTTT
CDR3aa: CASSSTGKGLPTPNEKLFF

abundance: .
j_gene: TRBJ1-2
d_gene: .
v_gene: TRBV7-2
CDR3nt: TGTGCCAGCAGCCCGGCCGAAGGGTCCTATGGCTACACCTTC
CDR3aa: CASSPAEGSYGYTF

abundance: .
j_gene: TRBJ1-1
d_gene: .
v_gene: TRBV7-8
CDR3nt: TGTGCCAGCGGCCTTGCCGAAATGGGTACTGAAGCTTTCTTT
CDR3aa: CASGLAEMGTEAFF

abundance: .
j_gene: TRBJ1-4
d_gene: .
v_gene: TRBV5-1
CDR3nt: TGCGCCAGCAGCTGGGACTCCCCGGACGGGGTAAAACTGTTTTTT
CDR3aa: CASSWDSPDGVKLFF

abundance: .
j_gene: TRBJ2-1
d_gene: TRBD1
v_gene: TRBV29-1
CDR3nt: TGCAGCGTTAATACCGGGACAGGGGCCAATGAGCAGTTCTTC
CDR3aa: CSVNTGTGANEQFF

abundance: .
j_gene: TRBJ1-1
d_gene: .
v_gene: TRBV2
CDR3nt: TGTGCCAGCAGTGAAGCTAGGGATCGAGGGAAGGCTTTCTTT
CDR3aa: CASSEARDRGKAFF

abundance: .
j_gene: TRBJ1-5
d_gene: .
v_gene: TRBV6-5
CDR3nt: TGTGCCAGCAGCCGGCCGGGACAGCCCCAGCATTTT
CDR3aa: CASSRPGQPQHF

abundance: once
j_gene: TRBJ1-4
d_gene: TRBD1
v_gene: TRBV29-1
CDR3nt: TGCAGCGTTGTACAGGGGGATCTTGCAACTAATGAAAAACTGTTTTTT
CDR3aa: CSVVQGDLATNEKLFF

abundance: .
j_gene: TRBJ1-5
d_gene: TRBD1
v_gene: TRBV4-1
CDR3nt: TGCGCCAGCAGCCAAGCGGGACAGGGCCCCGGGAGCAATCAGCCCCAGCATTTT
CDR3aa: CASSQAGQGPGSNQPQHF

abundance: .
j_gene: TRBJ2-3
d_gene: .
v_gene: TRBV4-1
CDR3nt: TGCGCCAGCAGCCAGGCCCCGGGACGTGGAGATACGCAGTATTTT
CDR3aa: CASSQAPGRGDTQYF

abundance: few
j_gene: TRBJ2-2
d_gene: .
v_gene: TRBV9
CDR3nt: TGTGCCAGCAGCGTAGATGGAGGAGCTAAACTTGCCGGGGAGCTGTTTTTT
CDR3aa: CASSVDGGAKLAGELFF

abundance: few
j_gene: TRBJ2-5
d_gene: TRBD1
v_gene: TRBV9
CDR3nt: TGTGCCAGCAGCGTAGGGGCTCGGGACAGCCAAGAGACCCAGTACTTC
CDR3aa: CASSVGARDSQETQYF

abundance: .
j_gene: TRBJ1-5
d_gene: TRBD1
v_gene: TRBV30
CDR3nt: TGTGCCTGGAGTAGGGGGCTTCAGCCCCAGCATTTT
CDR3aa: CAWSRGLQPQHF

abundance: .
j_gene: TRBJ1-5
d_gene: TRBD1
v_gene: TRBV19
CDR3nt: TGTGCCAGTAGTACACTCCCACAGGGGCATAGCAATCAGCCCCAGCATTTT
CDR3aa: CASSTLPQGHSNQPQHF

abundance: .
j_gene: TRBJ2-6
d_gene: .
v_gene: TRBV15
CDR3nt: TGTGCCACCAGCAGACATACAGGGTCTGGGGCCAACGTCCTGACTTTC
CDR3aa: CATSRHTGSGANVLTF

abundance: .
j_gene: TRBJ1-3
d_gene: .
v_gene: TRBV29-1
CDR3nt: TGCAGCGTTGTCCGAAGAACCTCTGGAAACACCATATATTTT
CDR3aa: CSVVRRTSGNTIYF

abundance: .
j_gene: TRBJ1-2
d_gene: TRBD1
v_gene: TRBV29-1
CDR3nt: TGCAGCGTATCCGGGACAGGGCAAGTGAATGGCTACACCTTC
CDR3aa: CSVSGTGQVNGYTF

abundance: .
j_gene: TRBJ1-1
d_gene: .
v_gene: TRBV5-6
CDR3nt: TGTGCCAGCAGCTTGGCGGCGATGAACACTGAAGCTTTCTTT
CDR3aa: CASSLAAMNTEAFF

abundance: .
j_gene: TRBJ1-2
d_gene: .
v_gene: TRBV7-9
CDR3nt: TGTGCCAGCAGCTCCAGGGAGGCGGAGTATGGCTACACCTTC
CDR3aa: CASSSREAEYGYTF

abundance: .
j_gene: TRBJ2-1
d_gene: TRBD1
v_gene: TRBV2
CDR3nt: TGTGCCAGCAGTGAAAGGGCAGGGGGCAATGAGCAGTTCTTC
CDR3aa: CASSERAGGNEQFF

abundance: .
j_gene: TRBJ2-3
d_gene: .
v_gene: TRBV5-1
CDR3nt: TGCGCCAGCAGCTGGAAGGGGCCTACAGATACGCAGTATTTT
CDR3aa: CASSWKGPTDTQYF

abundance: .
j_gene: TRBJ1-4
d_gene: .
v_gene: TRBV29-1
CDR3nt: TGCAGCGTTGCTCAGACAACTAATGAAAAACTGTTTTTT
CDR3aa: CSVAQTTNEKLFF

abundance: .
j_gene: TRBJ2-7
d_gene: TRBD1
v_gene: TRBV27
CDR3nt: TGTGCCACCGCGACAGGGGGCGCGGTAAGAGAGTACTTC
CDR3aa: CATATGGAVREYF